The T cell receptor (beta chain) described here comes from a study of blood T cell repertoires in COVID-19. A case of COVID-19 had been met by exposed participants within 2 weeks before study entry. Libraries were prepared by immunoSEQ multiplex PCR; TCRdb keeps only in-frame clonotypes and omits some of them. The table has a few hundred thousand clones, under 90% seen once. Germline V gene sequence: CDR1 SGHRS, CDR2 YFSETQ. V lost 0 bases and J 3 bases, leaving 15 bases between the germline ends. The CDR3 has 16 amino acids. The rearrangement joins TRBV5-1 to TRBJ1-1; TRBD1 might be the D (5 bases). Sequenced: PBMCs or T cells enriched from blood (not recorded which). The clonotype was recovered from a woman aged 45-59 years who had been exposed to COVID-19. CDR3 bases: TGCGCCAGCAGCTTGGTTGGCCAGGGAACATACACTGAAGCTTTCTTT. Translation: CASSLVGQGTYTEAFF.